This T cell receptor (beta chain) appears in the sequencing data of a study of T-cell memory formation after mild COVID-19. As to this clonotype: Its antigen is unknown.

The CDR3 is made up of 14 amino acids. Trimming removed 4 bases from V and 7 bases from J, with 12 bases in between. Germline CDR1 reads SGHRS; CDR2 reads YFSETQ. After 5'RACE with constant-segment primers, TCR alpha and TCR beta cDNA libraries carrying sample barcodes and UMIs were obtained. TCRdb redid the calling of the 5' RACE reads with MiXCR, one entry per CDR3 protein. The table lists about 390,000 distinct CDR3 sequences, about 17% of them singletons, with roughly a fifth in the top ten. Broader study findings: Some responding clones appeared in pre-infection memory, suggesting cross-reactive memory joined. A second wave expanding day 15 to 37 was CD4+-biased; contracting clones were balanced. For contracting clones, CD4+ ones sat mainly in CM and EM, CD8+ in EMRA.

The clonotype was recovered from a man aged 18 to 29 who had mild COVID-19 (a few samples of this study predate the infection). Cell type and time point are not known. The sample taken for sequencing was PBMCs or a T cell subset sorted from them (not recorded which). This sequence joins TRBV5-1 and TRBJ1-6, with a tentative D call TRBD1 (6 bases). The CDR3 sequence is CASSPRGGNSPLHF. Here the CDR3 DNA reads TGCGCCAGCAGCCCCAGGGGCGGAAATTCACCCCTCCACTTT. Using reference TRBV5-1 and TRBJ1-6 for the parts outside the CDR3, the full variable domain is KAGVTQTPRYLIKTRGQQVTLSCSPISGHRSVSWYQQTPGQGLQFLFEYFSETQRNKGNFPGRFSGRQFSNSRSEMNVSTLELGDSALYLCASSPRGGNSPLHFGNGTRLTVT.